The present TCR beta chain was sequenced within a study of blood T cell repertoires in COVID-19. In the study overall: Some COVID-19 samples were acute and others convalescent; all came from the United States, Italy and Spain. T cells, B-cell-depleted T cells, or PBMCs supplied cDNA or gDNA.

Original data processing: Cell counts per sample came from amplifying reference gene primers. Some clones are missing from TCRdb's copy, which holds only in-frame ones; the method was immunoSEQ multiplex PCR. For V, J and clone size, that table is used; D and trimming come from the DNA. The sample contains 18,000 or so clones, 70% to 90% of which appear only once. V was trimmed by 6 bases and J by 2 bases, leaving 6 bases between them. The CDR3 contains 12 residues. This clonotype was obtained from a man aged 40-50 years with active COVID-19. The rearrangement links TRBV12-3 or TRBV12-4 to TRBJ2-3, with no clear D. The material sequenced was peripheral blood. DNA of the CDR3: TGTGCCAGCAGCCCCTACACAGATACGCAGTATTTT. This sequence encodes CASSPYTDTQYF.